These 18 T cell receptor beta chains were all obtained from the same sample, sequenced in a study of T cell responses to AZD1222 COVID-19 vaccine. The data were produced by immunoSEQ multiplex PCR, yet TCRdb's version contains in-frame clones alone and is incomplete. This table holds 95,000 to 110,000 clones, 91% found once. Sample: peripheral blood, taken on day 0 of AZD1222 vaccination. These receptors were collected from an adult in good health.

The chain carries TRBV7-2 and TRBJ2-1; D may correspond to TRBD1 or TRBD2 (5 bases each). CDR3 size: 15 residues. V dropped 5 bases and J dropped 7 bases, with 18 bases sitting between them. The germline V gene has CDR1 SGHTA and CDR2 FQGNSA. CDR3 sequence (DNA): TGTGCCAGCAGCCACCTTGGGGCTAGCCGAAATGAGCAGTTCTTC. It codes for CASSHLGASRNEQFF.

V usage is TRBV25-1 and J usage is TRBJ1-2; perhaps TRBD1 as D (5 bases). The CDR3 loop spans 14 amino acids. V was shortened by 2 bases and J by 8 bases, with 15 bases between the two germline ends. Germline CDR1 MGHDK, CDR2 SYGVNS. CDR3: CASSEGGAAGGYTF. CDR3 nucleotides: TGTGCCAGCAGTGAAGGCGGGGCAGCGGGCGGCTACACCTTC.

The chain combines TRBV4-3 with TRBJ1-3, with D perhaps matching TRBD1 (6 bases). Germline-derived CDR1 and CDR2 are LGHNA and YSLEER. V gave up 3 bases and J gave up 2 bases, with 11 bases separating them. CDR3 length: 15 amino acids. The CDR3 loop is CASSQVQGAGNTIYF. The CDR3, as DNA: TGCGCCAGCAGCCAGGTACAGGGTGCTGGAAACACCATATATTTT.

This chain uses TRBV2 with TRBJ2-7, with 12 bases fitting TRBD2. The length of the CDR3 is 17 residues. Germline V gene sequence: CDR1 SNHLY, CDR2 FYNNEI. V lost 2 bases and J lost 6; bases outside the gene matches: 11. The CDR3 nucleotides are TGTGCCAGCAGTGAAAATGGGCTAGCGGGGGGGCCAGGCGAGCAGTACTTC. Translated, it gives CASSENGLAGGPGEQYF.

This sequence joins TRBV10-3 and TRBJ1-5, with D hard to call. V lost 2 bases, J lost 4 bases, and 12 bases lay in between. The length of the CDR3 is 15 residues. Per the germline V gene, CDR1 is ENHRY and CDR2 is SYGVKD. This chain's CDR3 is CAISEGLSLNQPQHF. In DNA, the CDR3 is TGTGCCATCAGTGAGGGCCTATCCCTTAATCAGCCCCAGCATTTT.

About this clone itself: The sample carries other DNA sequences with the same CDR3. This sequence joins TRBV20-1 and TRBJ1-1, with D perhaps TRBD1 (5 bases). The CDR3 runs 11 residues. The germline CDR1 and CDR2 sequences are DFQATT and SNEGSKA (reference sequence). V was clipped by 3 bases and J by 6 bases, with 8 bases between them. The CDR3 coding sequence is TGCAGTGCTAGTCGAGGGGCTGAAGCTTTCTTT. Translation: CSASRGAEAFF.

This chain uses TRBV3-1 (or the pseudogene TRBV3-2) with TRBJ2-1, with 14 bases matching TRBD2. Trimming took 3 bases from V and 8 from J; bases not matched to a gene: 12. The CDR3 totals 18 residues. In germline, CDR1 is LGHDT, CDR2 YNNKEL (reference sequence). This CDR3 is CASSQGTGLAGGGHEQFF. The DNA for the CDR3 is TGTGCCAGCAGCCAGGGTACAGGACTAGCGGGGGGAGGGCATGAGCAGTTCTTC.

The chain has TRBV27 and TRBJ2-6; D gene uncertain. CDR1 is MNHEY and CDR2 is SMNVEV in the germline V gene (reference sequence). V shed 4 bases and J shed 0 bases, with 7 bases lying between them. The CDR3 extends over 15 amino acids. As DNA, the CDR3 is TGTGCCAGCAGTTCCCCGAGCTCTGGGGCCAACGTCCTGACTTTC. Translated: CASSSPSSGANVLTF.

The genes are TRBV5-4 and TRBJ1-6; TRBD1 matches at 7 bases. Germline V gene data show CDR1 as SGHNT and CDR2 as YYREEE (reference sequence). This CDR3 spans 13 amino acids. The J segment lost 10 bases and the V segment lost 3 bases, leaving 4 bases of the junction unmatched. The DNA of the CDR3 is TGTGCCAGCAGCTCCGACAGGGTCTCACCCCTCCACTTT. As protein: CASSSDRVSPLHF.

The V gene is TRBV6-5, the J gene TRBJ1-4; D remains unclear. Germline V gene sequence: CDR1 MNHEY, CDR2 SVGAGI. The length of the CDR3 is 15 residues. Trimming shortened V by 6 bases and J by 0 bases, and 11 bases separated the two germline ends. CDR3 protein: CASSRRFATNEKLFF. The CDR3 region has the DNA TGTGCCAGCAGCCGCAGGTTTGCAACTAATGAAAAACTGTTTTTT.

Of note for this clone: The sample carries other DNA sequences with the same CDR3. The J gene is TRBJ1-4, the V gene TRBV5-1, with a possible D match to TRBD1 (5 bases). Trimming shortened V by 2 bases and J by 3 bases, and 8 bases separated the two germline ends. Germline lookup yields CDR1 SGHRS and CDR2 YFSETQ. The CDR3 sequence is 14 residues long. The CDR3 nucleotides read TGCGCCAGCAGCTTACAAGGGGCTAATGAAAAACTGTTTTTT. Translated: CASSLQGANEKLFF.

CDR3 coding DNA: TGTGCCAGCAGCTGGGGCGAGTCGGGTCGGTATGGCTACACCTTC. It specifies CASSWGESGRYGYTF. This chain uses TRBV7-9 with TRBJ1-2; tentative D call: TRBD1 (5 bases). This CDR3 is built from 15 residues. The V end lost 4 bases, the J end lost 5 bases, and 17 bases lay between the germline ends. CDR1 SEHNR and CDR2 FQNEAQ come from the germline V gene (reference sequence).

The genes are TRBV11-2 and TRBJ1-4; no clear D. The V and J ends lost 0 bases and 0 bases respectively, with 8 bases between them. Per germline, CDR1 SGHAT and CDR2 FQNNGV. The CDR3 extends over 16 amino acids. The CDR3: CASSLDRIATNEKLFF. The CDR3, as DNA: TGTGCCAGCAGCTTAGATCGGATAGCAACTAATGAAAAACTGTTTTTT.

V is TRBV5-6 and J is TRBJ1-1, with D hard to call. CDR1 and CDR2 from the germline V gene are SGHDT and YYEEEE. The CDR3 spans 16 residues. With 0 bases removed from V and 1 base from J, the gap between germline ends came to 13 bases. The CDR3 DNA is TGTGCCAGCAGCTTGGGGAGGGCCAGTCGGAACACTGAAGCTTTCTTT. Its translation is CASSLGRASRNTEAFF.

The rearrangement joins TRBV14 to TRBJ2-5; TRBD1 aligns across 7 bases. The junction had 4 bases not matched to a gene; V was cut back by 0 bases and J by 3 bases. The CDR3 has 15 residues. CDR1 and CDR2 from the germline V gene are SGHDN and FVKESK. The CDR3 DNA is TGTGCCAGCAGCCAAGATTTTACAGGGGAAGAGACCCAGTACTTC. It is translated as CASSQDFTGEETQYF. Filled out from reference TRBV14 and TRBJ2-5, the complete variable domain reads EAGVTQFPSHSVIEKGQTVTLRCDPISGHDNLYWYRRVMGKEIKFLLHFVKESKQDESGMPNNRFLAERTGGTYSTLKVQPAELEDSGVYFCASSQDFTGEETQYFGPGTRLLVL.

The sample holds one count of this clone. The chain is built from TRBV28 and TRBJ2-7; D uncertain. Germline values: CDR1 MDHEN, CDR2 SYDVKM. V lost 3 bases, J lost 0 bases, and 3 bases lay in between. This CDR3 region has 12 residues. CDR3 in amino acids: CASSLFSYEQYF. The CDR3 DNA reads as TGTGCCAGCAGTTTGTTCTCCTACGAGCAGTACTTC.

This clone showed up just once. V usage is TRBV21-1 and J usage is TRBJ1-6; TRBD1 is the table's D call, not checked against the DNA. TRBV21-1 is assigned pseudogene status. The CDR3 extends over 17 amino acids. The CDR3 reads CASSPFVVQFSDSPLHF. CDR3 DNA: TGTGCCAGCAGCCCCTTCGTAGTACAGTTTTCGGATTCACCCCTCCACTTT.

The V call is TRBV20-1, the J call TRBJ1-6, with D hard to call. Trimming left V 3 bases short and J 6 bases short, with 9 bases between. The CDR3 spans 13 residues. Germline lookup yields CDR1 DFQATT and CDR2 SNEGSKA (reference sequence). CDR3 residues: CSASERPNSPLHF. In nucleotides, the CDR3 is TGCAGTGCTAGTGAGAGACCTAATTCACCCCTCCACTTT.